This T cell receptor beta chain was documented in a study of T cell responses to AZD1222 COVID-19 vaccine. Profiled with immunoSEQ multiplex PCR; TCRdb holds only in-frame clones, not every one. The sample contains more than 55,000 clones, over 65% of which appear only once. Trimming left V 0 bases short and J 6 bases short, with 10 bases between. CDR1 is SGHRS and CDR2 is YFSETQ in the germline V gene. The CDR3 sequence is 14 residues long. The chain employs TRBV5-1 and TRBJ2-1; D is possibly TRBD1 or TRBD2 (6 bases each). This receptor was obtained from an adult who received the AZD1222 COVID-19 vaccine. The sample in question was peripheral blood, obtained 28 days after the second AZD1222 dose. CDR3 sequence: CASSLAGASNEQFF. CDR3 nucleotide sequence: TGCGCCAGCAGCTTGGCGGGGGCATCCAATGAGCAGTTCTTC.